This T cell receptor (beta chain) derives from a study of blood T cell repertoires in COVID-19. V gave up 3 bases and J gave up 5 bases; unmatched junction bases: 8. This CDR3 comprises 16 residues. Germline values: CDR1 KGHSH, CDR2 LQKENI. Using immunoSEQ multiplex PCR, the repertoire was profiled, and TCRdb retains in-frame clones only, with some absent. The data show around 340,000 clones, 86% seen once. V is TRBV18 and J is TRBJ2-5; 11 bases fit TRBD2. The clonotype was recovered from a middle-aged woman with acute COVID-19. Specimen: PBMCs or T cells enriched from blood (not recorded which). This CDR3 reads CASSPALAGGMETQYF. The CDR3 DNA reads as TGTGCCAGCTCACCGGCCCTAGCGGGAGGAATGGAGACCCAGTACTTC.